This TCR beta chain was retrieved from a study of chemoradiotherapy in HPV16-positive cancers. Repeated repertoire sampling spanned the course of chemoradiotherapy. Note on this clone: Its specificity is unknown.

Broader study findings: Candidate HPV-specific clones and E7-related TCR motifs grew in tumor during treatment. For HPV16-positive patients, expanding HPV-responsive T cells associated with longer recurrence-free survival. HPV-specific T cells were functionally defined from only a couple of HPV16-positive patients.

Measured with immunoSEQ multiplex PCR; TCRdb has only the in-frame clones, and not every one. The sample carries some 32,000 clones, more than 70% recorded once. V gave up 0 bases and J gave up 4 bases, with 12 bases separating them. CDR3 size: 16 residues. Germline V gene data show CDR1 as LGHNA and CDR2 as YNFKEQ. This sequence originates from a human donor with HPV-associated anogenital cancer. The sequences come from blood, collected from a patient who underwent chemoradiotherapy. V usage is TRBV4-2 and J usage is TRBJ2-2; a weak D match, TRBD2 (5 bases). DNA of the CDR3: TGTGCCAGCAGCCAAGATGGGAGTTGGACCACCGGGGAGCTGTTTTTT. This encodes CASSQDGSWTTGELFF.